This TCR beta chain was captured by sequencing in a study of blood T cells in healthy people across ages (dated by TCRdb to about 2015). About the study as a whole: In model experiments, template switching captured about one uniquely barcoded TCR beta cDNA molecule for every two T cells. The donors were split into four age groups: young (average 16 years), middle-aged (39), aged (more than 55) and long-lived (roughly 77). Using the same blood draw, the study looked at two additional independent replicas of 1 million unique cDNA reads for two donors, one aged 18 to 30 and the other aged 80 or older. To avoid experimental bias, donors of different ages were randomly spread across the sequencing lanes. To track age-related changes in TCR beta repertoire diversity, the study relied on deep sequencing normalized with unique cDNA molecular identifiers.

The 35 to 40 donors, aged about 6 to 95 years, were systemically healthy Caucasian individuals from Russia. Each donor gave ten milliliters of peripheral blood, collected into EDTA-treated Vacutainer tubes. Ficoll-Paque density-gradient centrifugation was used to isolate PBMCs, with at least 6.5 million per sample. Trizol reagent was used to extract total RNA from the PBMCs, yielding at least 6 micrograms per sample. Naive CD45RAhigh/CD27high T cell percentages were measured by flow cytometry on a PBMC aliquot from every donor. Results and caveats for the whole study, not just this receptor: Estimates of total diversity based on one million sequenced T cells were considered lower bounds and underestimates. Observed TCR beta diversity correlated strongly with the percentage of naive T cells measured by flow cytometry. Compared with the aged group, the long-lived group had more naive CD4+ T cells, fewer expanded clones and increased TCR diversity, suggesting age selection. Conclusive comparison of naive and antigen-experienced compartments was prevented by the profiling of bulk unsorted PBMCs. As age increased, observed TCR beta diversity per million T cells dropped in a roughly linear way, and a significant reduction was already evident by age about 36. Donor CMV infection status was unknown, potentially confounding age-related changes in expanded clonotypes.

The library was produced with 5' RACE. Instrument used: Illumina HiSeq 2500. A second PCR of about 7 to 12 cycles was performed with a sample-barcoded 5' primer and a J-beta primer mix. A unique molecular identifier was introduced onto each TCR beta cDNA molecule by a template-switch 5' adaptor carrying 12 random nucleotides. Each sample yielded at least 2.5 million CDR3-containing paired-end reads. First-strand cDNA was synthesized from all RNA with the Mint cDNA synthesis kit, primed by a TRBC-specific oligonucleotide. Following uracil-DNA glycosylase treatment, all cDNA underwent a first 18-cycle PCR with the universal primers M1SS and BC2_uni_R. Concerning the study's data processing: Normalization of each sample was performed by random selection of 1 million high-quality reads, each carrying a distinct molecular identifier. Reads sharing molecular identifiers were discarded rather than binned into consensus sequences. MiTCR, set to a Q25 quality threshold and the strictest error-elimination algorithm, was used for CDR3 identification, clonotype clustering and error correction. A nonparametric unseen species model with Euler transformation was used to estimate lower-bound total TCR beta diversity. In TCRdb, the public reads were trimmed at Q25 with fastp and aligned with MiXCR, with productive beta chains retained. When rows share a CDR3 protein, they turn into one entry using the most common DNA and genes. These V and J calls derive from TCRdb rather than the authors' analysis. This sample has around 1,500,000 distinct CDR3 sequences in its table, and about 43% of those were observed once. Roughly 7.9% of the sample comes from the top ten.

This clonotype was recorded once. Its antigen is still unknown. No base quality values were provided; no much bigger clone lies one nucleotide off. From cysteine to phenylalanine, the CDR3 is 16 amino acids long. Kept here is only the CDR3 DNA, which spans 48 bases and is read in frame from base 1. Per the germline V gene, SGHAT is the CDR1 and FQNNGV is the CDR2. The sample comprised blood. The origin of this receptor is a woman in her late teens or twenties in good health. The chain couples TRBV11-2 to TRBJ2-1, and TRBD2 may be the D gene, going by 5 matching bases. The end of the DNA is better explained by TRBJ2-7, so the J call may be wrong. The CDR3 protein: CASSLVLASSYNEQYF. The bases are TGTGCCAGCAGCTTAGTCCTAGCTTCCTCCTACAATGAGCAGTACTTC.